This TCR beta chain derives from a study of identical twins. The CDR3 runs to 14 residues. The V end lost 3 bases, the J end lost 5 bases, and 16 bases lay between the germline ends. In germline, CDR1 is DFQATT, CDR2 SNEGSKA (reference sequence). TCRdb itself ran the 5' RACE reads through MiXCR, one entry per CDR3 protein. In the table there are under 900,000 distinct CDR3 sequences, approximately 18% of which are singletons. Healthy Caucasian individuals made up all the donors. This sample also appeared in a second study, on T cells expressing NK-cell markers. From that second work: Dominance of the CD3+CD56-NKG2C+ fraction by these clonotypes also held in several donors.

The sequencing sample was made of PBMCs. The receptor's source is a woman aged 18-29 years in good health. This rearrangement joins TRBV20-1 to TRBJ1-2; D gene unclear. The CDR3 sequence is CSASPRSGQYGYTF. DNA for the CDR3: TGCAGTGCTAGCCCCCGGTCGGGCCAATATGGCTACACCTTC.